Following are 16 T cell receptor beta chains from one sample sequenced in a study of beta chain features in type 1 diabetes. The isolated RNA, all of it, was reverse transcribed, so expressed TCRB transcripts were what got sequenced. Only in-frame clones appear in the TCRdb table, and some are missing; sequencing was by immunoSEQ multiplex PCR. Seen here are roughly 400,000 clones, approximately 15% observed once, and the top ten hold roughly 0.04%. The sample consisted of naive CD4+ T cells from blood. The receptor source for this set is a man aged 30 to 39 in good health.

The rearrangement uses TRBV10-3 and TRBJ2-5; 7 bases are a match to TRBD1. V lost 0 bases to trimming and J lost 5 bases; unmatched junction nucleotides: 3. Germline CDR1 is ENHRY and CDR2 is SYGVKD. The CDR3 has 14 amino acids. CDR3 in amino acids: CAISESTGRETQYF. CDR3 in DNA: TGTGCCATCAGTGAGTCGACAGGGCGGGAGACCCAGTACTTC.

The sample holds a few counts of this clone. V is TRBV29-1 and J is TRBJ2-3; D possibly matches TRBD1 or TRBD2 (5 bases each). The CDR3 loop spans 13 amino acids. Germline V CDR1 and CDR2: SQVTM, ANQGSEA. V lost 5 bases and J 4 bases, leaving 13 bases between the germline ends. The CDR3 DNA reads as TGCAGCGTTTCCGGGGCCGCTTCAGATACGCAGTATTTT. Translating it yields CSVSGAASDTQYF.

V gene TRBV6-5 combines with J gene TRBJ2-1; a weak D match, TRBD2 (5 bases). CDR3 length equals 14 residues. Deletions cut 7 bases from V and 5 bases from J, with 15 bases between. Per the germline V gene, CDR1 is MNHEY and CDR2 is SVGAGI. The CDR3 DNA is TGTGCCAGCAAAAGCGGCCCGGGAAACAATGAGCAGTTCTTC. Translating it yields CASKSGPGNNEQFF.

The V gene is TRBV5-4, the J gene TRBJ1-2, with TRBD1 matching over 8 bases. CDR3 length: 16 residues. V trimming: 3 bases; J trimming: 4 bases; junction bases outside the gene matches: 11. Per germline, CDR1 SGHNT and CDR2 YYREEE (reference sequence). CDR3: CASSYNQGAMAYGYTF. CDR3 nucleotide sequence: TGTGCCAGCAGCTACAACCAGGGGGCGATGGCCTATGGCTACACCTTC.

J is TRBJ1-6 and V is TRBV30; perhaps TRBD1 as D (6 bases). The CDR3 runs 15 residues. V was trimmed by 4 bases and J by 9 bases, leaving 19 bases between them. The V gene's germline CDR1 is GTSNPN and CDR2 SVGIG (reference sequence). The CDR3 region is CAWIGHRVTGSPLHF. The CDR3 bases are TGTGCCTGGATTGGGCACAGGGTTACGGGTTCACCCCTCCACTTT.

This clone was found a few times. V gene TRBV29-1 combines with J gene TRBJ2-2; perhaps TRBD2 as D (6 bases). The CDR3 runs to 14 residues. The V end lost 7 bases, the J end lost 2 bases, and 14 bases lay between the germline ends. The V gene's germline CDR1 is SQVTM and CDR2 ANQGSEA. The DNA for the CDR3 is TGCAGCGCTCAGACTAGTCGAAACACCGGGGAGCTGTTTTTT. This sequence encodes CSAQTSRNTGELFF.

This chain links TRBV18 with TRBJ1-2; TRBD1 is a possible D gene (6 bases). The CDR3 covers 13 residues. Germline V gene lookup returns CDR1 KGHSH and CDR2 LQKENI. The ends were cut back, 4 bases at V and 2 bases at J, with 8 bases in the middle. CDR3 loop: CASSLGQNYGYTF. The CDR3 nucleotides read TGTGCCAGCTCACTCGGACAGAACTATGGCTACACCTTC.

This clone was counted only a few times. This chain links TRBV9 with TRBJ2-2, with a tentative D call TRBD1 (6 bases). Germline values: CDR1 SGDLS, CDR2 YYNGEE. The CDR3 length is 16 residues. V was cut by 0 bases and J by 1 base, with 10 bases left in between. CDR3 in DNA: TGTGCCAGCAGCGTAGTGGACAGAAAGAACACCGGGGAGCTGTTTTTT. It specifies CASSVVDRKNTGELFF.

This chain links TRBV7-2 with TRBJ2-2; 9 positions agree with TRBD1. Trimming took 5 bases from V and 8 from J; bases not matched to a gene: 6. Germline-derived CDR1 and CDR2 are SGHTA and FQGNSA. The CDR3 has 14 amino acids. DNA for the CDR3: TGTGCCAGCAGCCGGGACAGGGTCGCGGGGGAGCTGTTTTTT. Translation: CASSRDRVAGELFF. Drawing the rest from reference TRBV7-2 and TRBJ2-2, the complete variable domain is GAGVSQSPSNKVTEKGKDVELRCDPISGHTALYWYRQSLGQGLEFLIYFQGNSAPDKSGLPSDRFSAERTGGSVSTLTIQRTQQEDSAVYLCASSRDRVAGELFFGEGSRLTVL.

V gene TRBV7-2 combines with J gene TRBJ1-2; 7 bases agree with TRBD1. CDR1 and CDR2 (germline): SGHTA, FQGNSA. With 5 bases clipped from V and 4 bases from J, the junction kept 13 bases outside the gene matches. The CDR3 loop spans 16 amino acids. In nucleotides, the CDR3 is TGTGCCAGCAGCCAAGACAGGGCCAAAGGTCCCTATGGCTACACCTTC. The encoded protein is CASSQDRAKGPYGYTF.

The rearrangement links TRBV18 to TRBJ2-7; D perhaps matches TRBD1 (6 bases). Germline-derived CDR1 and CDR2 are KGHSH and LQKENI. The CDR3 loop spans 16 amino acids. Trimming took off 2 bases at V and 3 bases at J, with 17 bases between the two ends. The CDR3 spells CASSPLGQEVVYEQYF. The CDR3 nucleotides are TGTGCCAGCTCACCATTGGGACAAGAGGTGGTCTACGAGCAGTACTTC.

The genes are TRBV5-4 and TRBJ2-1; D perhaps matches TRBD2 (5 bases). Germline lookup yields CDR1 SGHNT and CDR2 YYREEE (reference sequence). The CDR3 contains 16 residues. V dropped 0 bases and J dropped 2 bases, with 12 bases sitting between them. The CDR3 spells CASSLDGSPTYNEQFF. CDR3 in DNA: TGTGCCAGCAGCTTGGATGGGAGTCCCACCTACAATGAGCAGTTCTTC.

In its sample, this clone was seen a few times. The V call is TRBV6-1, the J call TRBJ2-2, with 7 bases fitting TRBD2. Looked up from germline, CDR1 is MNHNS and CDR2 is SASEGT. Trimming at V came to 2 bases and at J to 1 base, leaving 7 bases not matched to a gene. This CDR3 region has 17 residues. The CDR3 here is CASSENWIAGNTGELFF. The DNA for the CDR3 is TGTGCCAGCAGTGAAAACTGGATAGCGGGGAACACCGGGGAGCTGTTTTTT.

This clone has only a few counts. The CDR3 region has the DNA TGTGCCAGCAGCGTTACTAGCGGATACTACAATGAGCAGTTCTTC. This gives the protein CASSVTSGYYNEQFF. The gene calls are TRBV9 and TRBJ2-1; 8 bases are shared with TRBD2. Germline V CDR1 and CDR2: SGDLS, YYNGEE. Losses at the gene ends were 2 bases for V and 3 bases for J; bases not matched to a gene: 4. This CDR3 region has 15 residues.

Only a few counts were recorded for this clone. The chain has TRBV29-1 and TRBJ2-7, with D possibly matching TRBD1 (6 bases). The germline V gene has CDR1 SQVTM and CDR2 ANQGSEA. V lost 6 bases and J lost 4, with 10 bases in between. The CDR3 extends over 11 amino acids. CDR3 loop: CSVQGGYEQYF. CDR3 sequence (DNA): TGCAGCGTACAAGGGGGATACGAGCAGTACTTC.

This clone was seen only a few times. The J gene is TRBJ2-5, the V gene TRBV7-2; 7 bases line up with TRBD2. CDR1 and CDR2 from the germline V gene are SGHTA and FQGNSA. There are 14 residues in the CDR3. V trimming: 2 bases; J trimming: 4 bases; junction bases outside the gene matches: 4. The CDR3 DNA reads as TGTGCCAGCAGCTTAATAGCGGGTTTAGAGACCCAGTACTTC. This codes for CASSLIAGLETQYF.